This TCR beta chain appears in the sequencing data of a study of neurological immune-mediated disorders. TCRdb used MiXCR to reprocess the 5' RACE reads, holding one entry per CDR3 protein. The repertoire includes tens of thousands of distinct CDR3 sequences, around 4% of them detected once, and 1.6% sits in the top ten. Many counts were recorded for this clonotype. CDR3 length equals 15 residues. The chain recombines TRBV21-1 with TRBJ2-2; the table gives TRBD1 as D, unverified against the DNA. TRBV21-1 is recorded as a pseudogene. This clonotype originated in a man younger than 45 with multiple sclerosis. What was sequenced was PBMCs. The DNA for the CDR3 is TGTGCCAGCAGCACCGGACAGATAAACACCGGGGAGCTGTTTTTT. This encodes CASSTGQINTGELFF.